The source of this T cell receptor beta chain is a study of CD8 T cells in ankylosing spondylitis (dated by TCRdb to 2016 to 2017). For the study in its entirety: The study set out to find disease-linked TCR variants by profiling T cell receptor beta repertoires in ankylosing spondylitis patients and healthy donors. In total, the full study cohort was made up of over a hundred healthy donors and 20 to 25 ankylosing spondylitis patients. Peripheral blood was sampled, and synovial fluid was also collected from ankylosing spondylitis patients.

Instrument on record: Illumina HiSeq 2500. Quantitative 5'-RACE with molecular barcodes was used to prepare TCR beta libraries. For the original study's pipeline: A new computational method based on a probabilistic model of VDJ rearrangement was used to identify disease-linked TCR variants. TCRdb passed the public sequencing reads through fastp at Q25 and MiXCR, retaining productive beta sequences. CDR3 protein duplicates are merged, each entry listing the most common genes and DNA. These V and J calls rely on TCRdb rather than the paper's analysis. This sample has a few hundred thousand distinct CDR3 sequences in its table, and about 24% of those were observed once. The leading ten clones occupy 0.5% to 0.65% of the sample. Points on this clonotype: Its specific antigen is unknown. No base quality information exists; no much larger clone differs at one position.

What the research found in general, with its limitations: Some TCR beta motif variants had previously been reported in synovial fluid and blood of reactive arthritis patients, which suggested common disease-initiation mechanisms. The disease-linked clones were reported as significantly enriched in matched synovial fluid samples from ankylosing spondylitis patients. The disease-linked clones had a CD8+ phenotype and were found at relatively low frequencies in peripheral blood. Blood from ankylosing spondylitis patients appeared to be characterized by a TCR beta motif made up of eight highly homologous amino acid variants.

V is pruned by 4 bases and J by 4 bases, leaving 14 bases of the junction without a gene match. The CDR3 starts with the cysteine, ends with the phenylalanine, and has 17 residues. The only DNA kept is the CDR3, 51 bases in frame from the first base. Based on the germline V gene (reference sequence), the CDR1 and CDR2 sequences are DFQATT and SNEGSKA. The sample comprised blood, either unsorted or a sorted T cell fraction (not recorded which). The chain joins TRBV20-1 to TRBJ2-2; 8 bases in the junction line up with TRBD2. The receptor was isolated from a male donor with ankylosing spondylitis or in good health (not recorded which). At the DNA level, the sequence is TGCAGTGCTAATGGGCTGGGAGCGGGGGAGGTCACCGGGGAGCTGTTTTTT. Its translation is CSANGLGAGEVTGELFF.